These 3 T cell receptor beta chains were sequenced from one sample in a study of T cell clonality in common variable immunodeficiency. Findings and caveats of the study: Reportedly, TCR beta sequences from common variable immunodeficiency showed fewer deletions and N-nucleotide insertions.

No antigen has been identified for these receptors. Assay: immunoSEQ multiplex PCR; the TCRdb copy retains only in-frame clones and omits some. Recorded here are 25,000 or so clones, none singletons. The sample comprised peripheral blood mononuclear cells. Every receptor here comes from a human donor with common variable immunodeficiency.

This clone was observed many times. The read terminates 3 residues before the CDR3 end, so the remaining end is supplied by the germline J gene. The chain recombines TRBV29-1 with TRBJ2-7; 10 bases map to TRBD1. The CDR3 totals 15 residues. Germline CDR1 and CDR2: SQVTM and ANQGSEA. Trimming cost V 4 bases and J 0 bases; bases outside gene matches: 6. Incomplete CDR3 DNA: TGCAGCGTTGCCCCGGGACAGGGGAACTCCTACGAG. Its protein is CSVAPGQGNSYE. The CDR3, in full, reads CSVAPGQGNSYEQYF.

This clone is deemed medium-sized (0.01 to 0.1%). Read sequence stops 3 residues before the CDR3 end, and the germline J gene provides the missing end. V and J are TRBV7-3 and TRBJ2-1, with D possibly TRBD1 on 6 matching bases. Germline V gene lookup returns CDR1 SGHTA and CDR2 FQGTGA. The CDR3 has 17 residues. The V and J ends lost 4 bases and 0 bases respectively, with 16 bases between them. The sequenced CDR3 bases are TGTGCCAGCAGCTCCCTGACAGGCTTTAGCTCCTACAATGAG. This sequence encodes CASSSLTGFSSYNE. The full CDR3 is CASSSLTGFSSYNEQFF. The whole variable domain, remainder taken from reference TRBV7-3 and TRBJ2-1, is GAGVSQTPSNKVTEKGKYVELRCDPISGHTALYWYRQSLGQGPEFLIYFQGTGAADDSGLPNDRFFAVRPEGSVSTLKIQRTERGDSAVYLCASSSLTGFSSYNEQFFGPGTRLTVL.

Turning to this clone: The read finishes 3 residues shy of the CDR3 end, and the germline J gene is used to complete it. The chain recombines TRBV19 with TRBJ2-2; D perhaps matches TRBD1 (7 bases). Between the trimmed V and J ends, which lost 3 bases and 2 bases, there was a span of 19 bases. Germline V lookup: CDR1 LNHDA, CDR2 SQIVND (reference sequence). CDR3 length equals 18 residues. Partial CDR3 DNA: TGTGCCAGTAGTATCCCCATAGGAGGGACAGACAACACCGGGGAG. Amino acid sequence: CASSIPIGGTDNTGE. The CDR3 in full is CASSIPIGGTDNTGELFF.